Following are 30 T cell receptor beta chains from one sample sequenced in a study of shared clonotypes between healthy human individuals. Repertoires were generated with immunoSEQ multiplex PCR, while TCRdb's copy carries only in-frame clones and drops some. The sample records some 1,400,000 clones, roughly 96% being singletons. Sequencing was carried out using naive CD4+ T cells sorted from blood. The subset is: CD45RA+ positively selected. The receptors here all came from a man aged 30-40 years in good health.

The CDR3 is CASRSGTSNTGELFF. The CDR3 nucleotides read TGTGCCAGCAGATCCGGGACCTCGAACACCGGGGAGCTGTTTTTT. This chain joins TRBV27 and TRBJ2-2; either TRBD1 or TRBD2 may fit D (5 bases each). Trimming cost V 6 bases and J 0 bases, with 11 bases left between them. The CDR3 covers 15 residues. CDR1 MNHEY and CDR2 SMNVEV come from the germline V gene (reference sequence).

The chain employs TRBV18 and TRBJ2-1, with D perhaps TRBD1 or TRBD2 (5 bases each). Germline assignment: CDR1 KGHSH and CDR2 LQKENI. V was cut by 6 bases and J by 8 bases, with 17 bases left in between. This CDR3 comprises 14 residues. The CDR3 region has the DNA TGTGCCAGCTCTACCGAGGGGCGCAACGATGAGCAGTTCTTC. Encoded protein: CASSTEGRNDEQFF.

The V gene is TRBV6-5, the J gene TRBJ2-5, with TRBD2 matching over 12 bases. CDR3 length: 16 residues. V trimming: 4 bases; J trimming: 5 bases; junction bases outside the gene matches: 8. Germline CDR1 reads MNHEY; CDR2 reads SVGAGI. CDR3 residues: CASSFASGRAGETQYF. The CDR3 coding sequence is TGTGCCAGCAGTTTCGCTAGCGGGAGGGCCGGGGAGACCCAGTACTTC.

This chain links TRBV9 with TRBJ2-1; 12 bases are a match to TRBD2. Per the germline V gene, CDR1 is SGDLS and CDR2 is YYNGEE. CDR3 length equals 16 residues. V was pared by 3 bases and J by 7 bases, with 8 bases of the junction left unmatched. CDR3 in amino acids: CASSGRASGRGNEQFF. For the CDR3, the DNA is TGTGCCAGCAGCGGGAGGGCTAGCGGGAGGGGAAATGAGCAGTTCTTC.

This clone was counted only a few times. The chain is built from TRBV29-1 and TRBJ2-2; 7 bases are a match to TRBD2. The CDR3 has 13 residues. V shed 7 bases, J shed 4 bases, and the junction held 6 bases outside the gene matches. Looked up from germline, CDR1 is SQVTM and CDR2 is ANQGSEA. CDR3 nucleotides: TGCAGCGCCGGGGGGAGTTCCACCGGGGAGCTGTTTTTT. Translated, it gives CSAGGSSTGELFF.

The CDR3 protein is CASELDRSETQYF. CDR3 in DNA: TGTGCCAGCGAACTTGACAGGTCGGAGACCCAGTACTTC. The genes are TRBV7-8 and TRBJ2-5; possible D gene TRBD1, 6 bases. The germline gives CDR1 SGHVS, CDR2 FQNEAQ. Trimming pared 8 bases from V and 5 bases from J, leaving 15 bases between. This CDR3 region has 13 residues.

The chain carries TRBV18 and TRBJ2-3, with D hard to call. Between the trimmed V and J ends, which lost 1 base and 1 base, there was a span of 12 bases. Germline V lookup: CDR1 KGHSH, CDR2 LQKENI. The CDR3 loop spans 16 amino acids. The CDR3 protein is CASSPQLGAGTDTQYF. CDR3 bases: TGTGCCAGCTCACCACAACTGGGCGCGGGCACAGATACGCAGTATTTT.

V and J are TRBV27 and TRBJ1-4; possibly TRBD1 for D (5 bases). V gave up 4 bases and J gave up 0 bases, with 9 bases separating them. Looked up from germline, CDR1 is MNHEY and CDR2 is SMNVEV (reference sequence). The CDR3 runs to 15 residues. The CDR3 loop reads CASSSMTATNEKLFF. The CDR3 nucleotides are TGTGCCAGCAGTTCGATGACAGCAACTAATGAAAAACTGTTTTTT.

The chain uses TRBV28 and TRBJ1-2; D may be TRBD1 (5 bases). V gave up 3 bases and J gave up 6 bases, with 20 bases separating them. Germline CDR1 and CDR2: MDHEN and SYDVKM. The CDR3 runs 16 residues. The CDR3 DNA is TGTGCCAGCAGTTTCCCAGTTTCATTGGGGGAAGATGGCTACACCTTC. Translated, it gives CASSFPVSLGEDGYTF.

CDR3 region: CASSAGGRTLAEQYF. The CDR3 nucleotides read TGTGCCAGCAGCGCCGGGGGCCGGACGCTTGCCGAGCAGTACTTC. This chain uses TRBV9 with TRBJ2-7; D may match TRBD1 or TRBD2 (6 bases each). The germline CDR1 and CDR2 sequences are SGDLS and YYNGEE. CDR3 length equals 15 residues. Trimming removed 3 bases from V and 6 bases from J, with 19 bases in between.

J is TRBJ2-7 and V is TRBV6-4; D may correspond to TRBD1 or TRBD2 (5 bases each). Germline V gene sequence: CDR1 MRHNA, CDR2 SNTAGT. This CDR3 has 14 amino acids. The V and J ends lost 8 bases and 0 bases respectively, with 14 bases between them. CDR3 sequence reads: CASARDPGSYEQYF. The DNA for the CDR3 is TGTGCCAGCGCCCGGGACCCCGGCTCCTACGAGCAGTACTTC.

The chain recombines TRBV6-1 with TRBJ2-1, with 13 bases identical to TRBD2. The CDR3 sequence is 17 residues long. V lost 2 bases, J lost 2 bases, and 3 bases stayed unmatched. Germline assignment: CDR1 MNHNS and CDR2 SASEGT. CDR3 bases: TGTGCCAGCAGTGAATTGACTAGCGGGGGGACCTACAATGAGCAGTTCTTC. Protein sequence: CASSELTSGGTYNEQFF.

The rearrangement joins TRBV5-1 to TRBJ1-1, with 7 nucleotides matching TRBD1. V was clipped by 4 bases and J by 10 bases; unmatched bases: 10. The CDR3 spans 13 residues. Germline V gene lookup returns CDR1 SGHRS and CDR2 YFSETQ. The CDR3 DNA reads as TGCGCCAGCAGCCCCGACAGGGTTGGAGGAGCTTTCTTT. Translating it yields CASSPDRVGGAFF.

The J gene is TRBJ2-2, the V gene TRBV7-9; TRBD2 aligns across 7 bases. The CDR3 runs 17 residues. V shed 2 bases, J shed 5 bases, and the junction held 11 bases outside the gene matches. CDR1 SEHNR and CDR2 FQNEAQ come from the germline V gene (reference sequence). DNA of the CDR3: TGTGCCAGCAGCTTAAAGTTCGGGAGGTTGGAAACCGGGGAGCTGTTTTTT. This encodes CASSLKFGRLETGELFF.

CDR3 nucleotides: TGTGCCAGCAGCTTGGGGAACGGGGGATACACCGGGGAGCTGTTTTTT. Translated: CASSLGNGGYTGELFF. The rearrangement joins TRBV5-4 to TRBJ2-2, with D maybe TRBD2 (6 bases). CDR3 length equals 16 residues. Trimming took off 0 bases at V and 3 bases at J, with 12 bases between the two ends. Germline V CDR1 and CDR2: SGHNT, YYREEE (reference sequence).

This rearrangement joins TRBV9 to TRBJ2-5; unclear D gene. From germline, CDR1 is SGDLS and CDR2 YYNGEE. V lost 1 base and J lost 1, with 11 bases in between. This CDR3 comprises 15 residues. This CDR3 reads CASSVRAVPQETQYF. CDR3 nucleotides: TGTGCCAGCAGCGTACGGGCAGTTCCCCAAGAGACCCAGTACTTC.

This clone occurred once. The chain links TRBV29-1 to TRBJ2-7, with D perhaps given as TRBD1 or TRBD2 (5 bases each). This CDR3 comprises 13 residues. Trimming removed 4 bases at V and 2 bases at J, with 12 bases between. Germline assignment: CDR1 SQVTM and CDR2 ANQGSEA. CDR3 region: CSVGGKGPYEQYF. The CDR3 DNA reads TGCAGCGTTGGGGGGAAGGGACCCTACGAGCAGTACTTC.

The rearrangement joins TRBV7-9 to TRBJ2-1; D remains ambiguous. The CDR3 consists of 15 residues. CDR1 SEHNR and CDR2 FQNEAQ come from the germline V gene (reference sequence). Trimming took 5 bases from V and 6 from J, leaving 17 bases between them. The chain's CDR3 is CASSPRPGMGNEQFF. The CDR3 coding sequence is TGTGCCAGCAGCCCCCGCCCGGGTATGGGCAATGAGCAGTTCTTC.

This chain joins TRBV6-1 and TRBJ1-5; maybe TRBD1 (5 bases). This CDR3 region has 14 residues. Trimming cost V 2 bases and J 5 bases, with 10 bases left between them. The germline gives CDR1 MNHNS, CDR2 SASEGT. CDR3 region: CASSESGGDQPQHF. CDR3 nucleotides: TGTGCCAGCAGTGAATCCGGGGGGGATCAGCCCCAGCATTTT.

The chain is built from TRBV18 and TRBJ1-2; D possibly corresponds to TRBD1 (5 bases). The CDR3 covers 17 residues. CDR1 KGHSH and CDR2 LQKENI come from the germline V gene. V dropped 2 bases and J dropped 1 base, with 17 bases sitting between them. As DNA, the CDR3 is TGTGCCAGCTCACCAAGGGAGGGGAGTTCCCTTAACTATGGCTACACCTTC. Protein product: CASSPREGSSLNYGYTF.

The V call is TRBV6-5, the J call TRBJ2-1; D might be TRBD1 (5 bases). In germline, CDR1 is MNHEY, CDR2 SVGAGI. Between the trimmed V and J ends, which lost 5 bases and 8 bases, there was a span of 10 bases. This CDR3 contains 12 residues. The CDR3: CASSRAGYEQFF. The CDR3, as DNA: TGTGCCAGCAGTCGCGCAGGGTATGAGCAGTTCTTC.

This clone was recorded once. This rearrangement joins TRBV5-1 to TRBJ1-2, with a tentative D call TRBD1 (6 bases). The ends were cut back, 0 bases at V and 4 bases at J, with 10 bases in the middle. The length of the CDR3 is 14 residues. The germline gives CDR1 SGHRS, CDR2 YFSETQ. This CDR3 is CASSLAGAGYGYTF. DNA of the CDR3: TGCGCCAGCAGCTTGGCAGGGGCGGGCTATGGCTACACCTTC.

This clone was found once. In the same sample, other DNA sequences code for this CDR3. The chain carries TRBV18 and TRBJ2-7; 7 bases line up with TRBD1. The CDR3 length is 15 residues. Germline V gene data show CDR1 as KGHSH and CDR2 as LQKENI. The V and J ends lost 0 bases and 0 bases, in that order; junction bases with no gene match: 2. CDR3 in amino acids: CASSPPRTGSYEQYF. DNA for the CDR3: TGTGCCAGCTCACCACCGAGGACAGGCTCCTACGAGCAGTACTTC.

This chain connects TRBV28 to TRBJ1-5, with 8 bases matching TRBD1. Trimming took 7 bases from V and 5 from J; bases not matched to a gene: 13. This CDR3 has 16 amino acids. Per germline, CDR1 MDHEN and CDR2 SYDVKM. The CDR3 coding sequence is TGTGCCAGCACCATTGGACAGGGAATATCATATCAGCCCCAGCATTTT. Its protein is CASTIGQGISYQPQHF.

The chain employs TRBV5-1 and TRBJ2-3; no firm D call. Germline CDR1 and CDR2: SGHRS and YFSETQ. The CDR3 has 15 residues. Trimming cost V 2 bases and J 1 base, with 11 bases left between them. The CDR3 DNA sequence: TGCGCCAGCAGCTTCCAGCGCCCAGGCACAGATACGCAGTATTTT. Its protein is CASSFQRPGTDTQYF.

This clone has only one observation. The rearrangement links TRBV29-1 to TRBJ1-1; D unresolved. CDR1 and CDR2 (germline): SQVTM, ANQGSEA. The CDR3 has 12 amino acids. Trimming removed 7 bases at V and 2 bases at J, with 11 bases between. CDR3 bases: TGCAGCGGGCTGGCGGTAAACACTGAAGCTTTCTTT. Its protein is CSGLAVNTEAFF.

This clone showed up just once. The chain links TRBV5-5 to TRBJ2-3; D ambiguous. The length of the CDR3 is 16 residues. Trimming removed 2 bases from V and 4 bases from J, with 17 bases in between. Germline V gene sequence: CDR1 SGHKS, CDR2 YYEKEE (reference sequence). The CDR3 reads CASSFEGRTTPDTQYF. Written as DNA, the CDR3 is TGTGCCAGCAGCTTCGAAGGACGTACTACCCCAGATACGCAGTATTTT.

V is TRBV7-9 and J is TRBJ1-2, with D possibly being TRBD1 (5 bases). The CDR3 contains 12 residues. Trimming stripped 5 bases from V and 8 bases from J, with 12 bases between. Germline lookup yields CDR1 SEHNR and CDR2 FQNEAQ (reference sequence). CDR3 coding DNA: TGTGCCAGCAGCACCCCAGGGAAGGGCTACACCTTC. Its translation is CASSTPGKGYTF. Full variable domain (remainder filled in from reference TRBV7-9 and TRBJ1-2): DTGVSQNPRHKITKRGQNVTFRCDPISEHNRLYWYRQTLGQGPEFLTYFQNEAQLEKSRLLSDRFSAERPKGSFSTLEIQRTEQGDSAMYLCASSTPGKGYTFGSGTRLTVV.

The chain has TRBV5-4 and TRBJ2-3; TRBD1 agrees at 8 bases. The V gene's germline CDR1 is SGHNT and CDR2 YYREEE (reference sequence). V was pared by 4 bases and J by 4 bases, with 11 bases of the junction left unmatched. The CDR3 is made up of 16 amino acids. The CDR3 loop is CASSPETGAAPDTQYF. In DNA, the CDR3 is TGTGCCAGCAGCCCAGAGACAGGGGCGGCCCCAGATACGCAGTATTTT.

The rearrangement links TRBV27 to TRBJ2-2; 11 nucleotides line up with TRBD2. The J segment lost 5 bases and the V segment lost 5 bases, leaving 10 bases of the junction unmatched. Germline loops: CDR1 MNHEY, CDR2 SMNVEV (reference sequence). This CDR3 has 17 amino acids. The DNA of the CDR3 is TGTGCCAGCAGTCACTACTTTAGCGGGAGGGATACCGGGGAGCTGTTTTTT. This codes for CASSHYFSGRDTGELFF.